One sample yielded the 22 T cell receptor beta chains listed below, sequenced in a study of blood T cells in healthy people across ages. Primers used in a second PCR of about 6 to 12 cycles were a sample-barcoded 5' primer and a J-beta primer mix. Via MiXCR, TCRdb re-called the 5' RACE reads, giving one row per CDR3 protein. The table shows 550,000 to 650,000 distinct CDR3 sequences, with about 28% occurring only once. This sample was also put to use in a study of T cells of mothers and their children.

Sequenced sample: blood. Source of these receptors: a boy younger than 10 in good health.

The chain joins TRBV24-1 to TRBJ2-2; D is ambiguous. The CDR3 has 13 amino acids. Germline-derived CDR1 and CDR2 are KGHDR and SFDVKD. Trimming stripped 2 bases from V and 2 bases from J, with 2 bases between. The CDR3 DNA reads as TGTGCCACCAGTGATTATAACACCGGGGAGCTGTTTTTT. The encoded protein is CATSDYNTGELFF.

This chain uses TRBV5-5 with TRBJ2-3; the D gene could be TRBD1 or TRBD2 (5 bases each). The CDR3 extends over 14 amino acids. Trimming pared 5 bases from V and 2 bases from J, leaving 12 bases between. Germline assignment: CDR1 SGHKS and CDR2 YYEKEE (reference sequence). CDR3 amino acids: CASRRDGYTDTQYF. The CDR3 region has the DNA TGTGCCAGCAGAAGGGACGGATACACAGATACGCAGTATTTT.

This clonotype was counted between two and nine times. This chain links TRBV7-8 with TRBJ1-2; TRBD1 might be the D (6 bases). The length of the CDR3 is 14 residues. CDR1 SGHVS and CDR2 FQNEAQ come from the germline V gene. Deletions cut 3 bases from V and 7 bases from J, with 15 bases between. The CDR3 DNA is TGTGCCAGCAGCTTGAATACAGGGAAGGGTGGCTACACCTTC. Translation gives CASSLNTGKGGYTF.

The V call is TRBV7-3, the J call TRBJ2-5, with D unclear. The assigned J gene may be wrong: the sequence end matches TRBJ2-7 better. The CDR3 spans 13 residues. The germline gives CDR1 SGHTA, CDR2 FQGTGA. CDR3 DNA sequence: TGTGCCAGCAGCTCAGGACCTTACTACGAGCAGTACTTC. Protein sequence: CASSSGPYYEQYF.

The J gene is TRBJ2-1, the V gene TRBV27; the D gene is possibly TRBD1 (6 bases). The CDR3 totals 17 residues. V lost 5 bases and J lost 4, with 21 bases in between. Per the germline V gene, CDR1 is MNHEY and CDR2 is SMNVEV (reference sequence). The CDR3 spells CASSPEVGAVRYNEQFF. As DNA, the CDR3 is TGTGCCAGCAGTCCGGAGGTGGGGGCTGTTAGGTACAATGAGCAGTTCTTC.

This clonotype was recorded only once. The junction departs from germline at one end; a sequencing error may be responsible. The chain couples TRBV5-1 to TRBJ1-3; D ambiguous. This CDR3 contains 16 residues. Per germline, CDR1 SGHRS and CDR2 YFSETQ. In DNA, the CDR3 is TGCGCCAGCAGCTTGGATAGCGGAACCTCTGGAAACACCCTATATTTT. Its translation: CASSLDSGTSGNTLYF.

This clonotype was observed a few times. CDR3 DNA: TGCGCCAGCAGCTTGGTTGGCGAGTGGAATGAGCAGTTCTTC. Translating it yields CASSLVGEWNEQFF. This sequence joins TRBV5-1 and TRBJ2-1, with no clear D. Germline loops: CDR1 SGHRS, CDR2 YFSETQ. Trimming cost V 0 bases and J 7 bases, with 11 bases left between them. The CDR3 covers 14 residues.

CDR3 nucleotides: TGTGCCAGCAGTTACTCTTCCGGGACAGGGGTATCGAACACTGAAGCTTTCTTT. This sequence encodes CASSYSSGTGVSNTEAFF. The chain employs TRBV6-5 and TRBJ1-1; 10 nucleotides agree with TRBD1. This CDR3 has 18 amino acids. Trimming cost V 0 bases and J 1 base; bases outside gene matches: 8. The V gene's germline CDR1 is MNHEY and CDR2 SVGAGI.

The chain employs TRBV5-1 and TRBJ2-5; 7 bases match TRBD2. Germline CDR1 reads SGHRS; CDR2 reads YFSETQ. V dropped 4 bases and J dropped 2; count of bases not matched to a gene: 14. This CDR3 is 17 amino acids long. The CDR3 sequence is CASSGGNGGGYQETQYF. The CDR3 DNA sequence: TGCGCCAGCAGCGGGGGGAACGGCGGGGGATATCAAGAGACCCAGTACTTC.

This sequence joins TRBV5-1 and TRBJ1-1; maybe TRBD1 (6 bases). CDR1 is SGHRS and CDR2 is YFSETQ in the germline V gene. V was clipped by 4 bases and J by 0 bases, with 13 bases between them. The CDR3 loop spans 15 amino acids. The CDR3, as DNA: TGCGCCAGCAGCATGCGAACAGGGATGAACACTGAAGCTTTCTTT. Its protein is CASSMRTGMNTEAFF. Looking up the rest from reference TRBV5-1 and TRBJ1-1 gives the full variable domain: KAGVTQTPRYLIKTRGQQVTLSCSPISGHRSVSWYQQTPGQGLQFLFEYFSETQRNKGNFPGRFSGRQFSNSRSEMNVSTLELGDSALYLCASSMRTGMNTEAFFGQGTRLTVV.

The chain's CDR3 is CASSAGLHTGELFF. The CDR3, as DNA: TGTGCCAGCAGCGCGGGACTACACACCGGGGAGCTGTTTTTT. The rearrangement joins TRBV9 to TRBJ2-2, with 7 bases lining up with TRBD2. The CDR3 is 14 residues long. Unmatched junction bases numbered 2, after V lost 3 bases and J lost 3 bases. Looked up from germline, CDR1 is SGDLS and CDR2 is YYNGEE.

The V call is TRBV6-6, the J call TRBJ1-4; D unclear. This CDR3 comprises 12 residues. CDR1 and CDR2 (germline): MNHNY, SVGAGI (reference sequence). V lost 6 bases, J lost 3 bases, and 5 bases lay in between. CDR3 sequence reads: CASRAPNEKLFF. The CDR3 DNA reads TGTGCCAGCAGGGCGCCTAATGAAAAACTGTTTTTT.

CDR3 sequence (DNA): TGCAGCCTTGGAACTCCAAGGGATGGCTACACCTTC. It encodes CSLGTPRDGYTF. This chain links TRBV29-1 with TRBJ1-2; D unresolved. The germline V gene has CDR1 SQVTM and CDR2 ANQGSEA. The CDR3 length is 12 residues. Trimming cost V 8 bases and J 6 bases, with 16 bases left between them.

The chain links TRBV5-6 to TRBJ2-7, with no clear D. The CDR3 loop spans 12 amino acids. Germline CDR1 reads SGHDT; CDR2 reads YYEEEE. Trimming removed 2 bases at V and 3 bases at J, with 6 bases between. CDR3 coding DNA: TGTGCCAGCAGCTTAATCGGCTACGAGCAGTACTTC. Translating gives CASSLIGYEQYF.

The chain combines TRBV4-1 with TRBJ2-3; D unclear. The CDR3 is made up of 9 amino acids. Trimming shortened V by 11 bases and J by 9 bases, and 9 bases separated the two germline ends. Germline lookup yields CDR1 MGHRA and CDR2 YSYEKL. CDR3 coding DNA: TGCGCCTGTGCTGAGACGCAGTATTTT. Its protein is CACAETQYF.

The rearrangement joins TRBV6-1 to TRBJ1-6; D is unresolved. CDR3 length: 16 amino acids. Between the trimmed V and J ends, which lost 2 bases and 7 bases, there was a span of 15 bases. The germline CDR1 and CDR2 sequences are MNHNS and SASEGT. As DNA, the CDR3 is TGTGCCAGCAGTGAATTCGGTAGTGGACCCAATTCACCCCTCCACTTT. Translated: CASSEFGSGPNSPLHF.

The chain has TRBV7-2 and TRBJ2-1; D gene uncertain. The V and J ends lost 5 bases and 8 bases respectively, with 13 bases between them. The CDR3 runs to 13 residues. Looked up from germline, CDR1 is SGHTA and CDR2 is FQGNSA. Here the CDR3 DNA reads TGTGCCAGCAGCCCCAGTGTAGGATATGAGCAGTTCTTC. Translated, it gives CASSPSVGYEQFF.

This clonotype was counted between two and nine times. CDR3 nucleotides: TGTGCCAGCAGCACCGGGACAGGGGGAGCAGAGACCCAGTACTTC. Residues: CASSTGTGGAETQYF. V usage is TRBV7-9 and J usage is TRBJ2-5; 11 nucleotides align to TRBD1. The CDR3 runs 15 residues. Trimming took 5 bases from V and 4 from J; bases not matched to a gene: 6. Germline V gene lookup returns CDR1 SEHNR and CDR2 FQNEAQ (reference sequence).

Turning to this clonotype: A read error is possible here, since a much larger clone lies one base away. This sequence joins TRBV9 and TRBJ2-3; D not certain. The CDR3 length is 12 residues. Germline lookup yields CDR1 SGDLS and CDR2 YYNGEE. V lost 0 bases and J 4 bases, leaving 3 bases between the germline ends. The CDR3 spells CASSVASDTQYF. CDR3 DNA sequence: TGTGCCAGCAGCGTAGCTTCAGATACGCAGTATTTT. Full variable domain (missing parts from reference TRBV9 and TRBJ2-3): DSGVTQTPKHLITATGQRVTLRCSPRSGDLSVYWYQQSLDQGLQFLIQYYNGEERAKGNILERFSAQQFPDLHSELNLSSLELGDSALYFCASSVASDTQYFGPGTRLTVL.

In its sample, this clonotype was seen a few times. This chain connects TRBV27 to TRBJ2-7; 7 bases are a match to TRBD2. The J segment lost 0 bases and the V segment lost 4 bases, leaving 3 bases of the junction unmatched. Germline CDR1 and CDR2: MNHEY and SMNVEV (reference sequence). This CDR3 region has 14 residues. The chain's CDR3 is CASSSPSGSYEQYF. CDR3 nucleotide sequence: TGTGCCAGCAGTTCTCCTAGCGGCTCCTACGAGCAGTACTTC.

V and J are TRBV6-5 and TRBJ2-3; a possible D gene is TRBD2 (6 bases). Deletions cut 6 bases from V and 0 bases from J, with 13 bases between. The CDR3 spans 15 residues. Germline CDR1 reads MNHEY; CDR2 reads SVGAGI. The CDR3 protein is CASRSGSRSTDTQYF. The CDR3 DNA is TGTGCCAGCAGATCCGGGAGCCGTAGCACAGATACGCAGTATTTT.

In DNA, the CDR3 is TGTGCCAGCAGTTATAACGGCCAAGAGACCCAGTACTTC. Protein: CASSYNGQETQYF. This chain links TRBV6-5 with TRBJ2-5, with no clear D. Germline CDR1 reads MNHEY; CDR2 reads SVGAGI. CDR3 size: 13 residues. With 3 bases removed from V and 1 base from J, the gap between germline ends came to 6 bases.